This TCR beta chain was recovered during a study of blood T cell repertoires in COVID-19. Looking at the study overall: Whether acute or convalescent, the COVID-19 samples came from the United States, Italy and Spain.

Participants spanned ages about 18 to 95 years and resided in roughly 22 US areas. Participants were placed into cohorts based on the clinical history they reported. Sequencing used immunoSEQ multiplex PCR; TCRdb keeps in-frame clones, though not all of them. The sample yields 360,000 or so clones, roughly four fifths seen once. The V gene end was trimmed by 7 bases and the J gene end by 3 bases; junction bases not matched to a gene: 6. The CDR3 spans 13 residues. Germline CDR1 reads SNHLY; CDR2 reads FYNNEI. This clonotype was obtained from a woman between 45 and 65 years old who had recovered from COVID-19. J is TRBJ2-7 and V is TRBV2, with 7 bases lining up with TRBD1. Specimen: PBMCs or T cells enriched from blood (not recorded which). The CDR3 nucleotides are TGTGCCAGCATGGGGGACAGAGGCTACGAGCAGTACTTC. Translating it yields CASMGDRGYEQYF.